Presented here are 20 T cell receptor beta chains from one specimen sequenced in a study of T cell responses to AZD1222 COVID-19 vaccine. Sequencing was performed with immunoSEQ multiplex PCR; in TCRdb, only in-frame clones are kept and a portion is missing. The sample holds around 76,000 clones; more than 75% are singletons and the top ten take approximately 13%. The source was peripheral blood, collected on day 0 of AZD1222 vaccination. These receptors were taken from an adult in good health.

This chain joins TRBV6-2 or TRBV6-3 and TRBJ2-5; perhaps TRBD1 as D (5 bases). Trimming took off 6 bases at V and 0 bases at J, with 14 bases between the two ends. The CDR3 spans 15 residues. The germline gives CDR1 MNHEY, CDR2 SVGEGT. CDR3: CASRYEHRYQETQYF. The CDR3 coding sequence is TGTGCCAGCAGGTACGAACACAGGTACCAAGAGACCCAGTACTTC.

The V call is TRBV7-9, the J call TRBJ1-6; TRBD1 aligns across 8 bases. The CDR3 covers 18 residues. The V segment lost 5 bases and the J segment 0 bases; nucleotides outside the gene matches: 9. Looked up from germline, CDR1 is SEHNR and CDR2 is FQNEAQ (reference sequence). CDR3 bases: TGTGCCAGCAGCGTTCCCCGACAGGGGAGCTCCTATAATTCACCCCTCCACTTT. Its protein is CASSVPRQGSSYNSPLHF. The full variable domain, rest sourced from reference TRBV7-9 and TRBJ1-6, is DTGVSQNPRHKITKRGQNVTFRCDPISEHNRLYWYRQTLGQGPEFLTYFQNEAQLEKSRLLSDRFSAERPKGSFSTLEIQRTEQGDSAMYLCASSVPRQGSSYNSPLHFGNGTRLTVT.

The CDR3 loop is CASSLALLGGQETQYF. CDR3 in DNA: TGTGCCAGCAGCTTAGCGCTGTTAGGGGGTCAAGAGACCCAGTACTTC. The V call is TRBV7-2, the J call TRBJ2-5, with D possibly matching TRBD1 (6 bases). Germline V CDR1 and CDR2: SGHTA, FQGNSA. The length of the CDR3 is 16 residues. Trimming took 0 bases from V and 2 from J, leaving 13 bases between them.

The chain recombines TRBV10-3 with TRBJ2-1, with TRBD2 matching 16 bases. Per the germline V gene, CDR1 is ENHRY and CDR2 is SYGVKD. This CDR3 has 14 amino acids. Trimming took 9 bases from V and 7 from J; bases not matched to a gene: 3. In DNA form, the CDR3 reads TGTGCCATAGGGACTAGCGGGGGGGTTAATGAGCAGTTCTTC. As protein: CAIGTSGGVNEQFF.

The rearrangement joins TRBV5-8 to TRBJ1-6; D perhaps matches TRBD1 (6 bases). The CDR3 is 15 amino acids. Per germline, CDR1 SGHTS and CDR2 YDEGEE. V was pared by 1 base and J by 5 bases, with 10 bases between. CDR3 amino acids: CASSLWQGHNSPLHF. In DNA form, the CDR3 reads TGTGCCAGCAGCTTGTGGCAGGGGCATAATTCACCCCTCCACTTT.

V gene TRBV2 combines with J gene TRBJ2-4; the D call may be TRBD1 or TRBD2 (6 bases each). Germline CDR1 is SNHLY and CDR2 is FYNNEI. V shed 7 bases and J shed 8 bases, with 18 bases lying between them. The length of the CDR3 is 14 residues. The CDR3 loop reads CASTRSGEVDIQYF. CDR3 nucleotides: TGTGCCAGCACCAGATCAGGGGAGGTGGACATTCAGTACTTC.

The chain carries TRBV19 and TRBJ2-3; TRBD2 aligns across 8 bases. The germline CDR1 and CDR2 sequences are LNHDA and SQIVND (reference sequence). V shed 10 bases and J 5 bases; nucleotides not matched to a gene: 8. This CDR3 contains 13 residues. The CDR3 nucleotides are TGTGCCACCCAGCGGGGGTCAATAGATACGCAGTATTTT. Translated: CATQRGSIDTQYF.

The rearrangement uses TRBV9 and TRBJ1-1; 10 nucleotides match TRBD1. V lost 3 bases, J lost 8 bases, and 4 bases stayed unmatched. This CDR3 is built from 13 residues. Germline CDR1 reads SGDLS; CDR2 reads YYNGEE. CDR3 amino acids: CASSARQGAEAFF. CDR3 coding DNA: TGTGCCAGCAGCGCCCGACAGGGGGCAGAAGCTTTCTTT. Based on the CDR3 plus reference TRBV9 and TRBJ1-1, the full variable domain is DSGVTQTPKHLITATGQRVTLRCSPRSGDLSVYWYQQSLDQGLQFLIQYYNGEERAKGNILERFSAQQFPDLHSELNLSSLELGDSALYFCASSARQGAEAFFGQGTRLTVV.

The table lists this clone with a count of one. The CDR3 reads CASSGGTGTEAFF. CDR3 in DNA: TGTGCCAGCAGTGGTGGGACAGGCACTGAAGCTTTCTTT. V is TRBV6-4 and J is TRBJ1-1; 8 bases line up with TRBD1. This CDR3 is 13 amino acids long. Germline CDR1 is MRHNA and CDR2 is SNTAGT. After removal of 4 bases from V and 4 bases from J, the junction contained 2 bases not matched to a gene.

The chain links TRBV7-3 to TRBJ1-1; 9 nucleotides align to TRBD1. CDR3 size: 13 residues. V lost 4 bases and J lost 11; bases outside the gene matches: 8. Germline V gene lookup returns CDR1 SGHTA and CDR2 FQGTGA. The CDR3: CASSSSGQGGAFF. CDR3 DNA: TGTGCCAGCAGCTCCTCGGGACAGGGAGGTGCTTTCTTT.

The chain couples TRBV7-9 to TRBJ2-3; D uncertain. Germline V gene lookup returns CDR1 SEHNR and CDR2 FQNEAQ (reference sequence). The CDR3 loop spans 12 amino acids. Trimming took 5 bases from V and 6 from J, leaving 9 bases between them. The DNA for the CDR3 is TGTGCCAGCAGCGCCCTTAGGGATACGCAGTATTTT. This encodes CASSALRDTQYF.

The chain employs TRBV13 and TRBJ2-7; 11 nucleotides match TRBD1. CDR3 size: 15 residues. V lost 0 bases to trimming and J lost 7 bases; unmatched junction nucleotides: 5. Germline V gene sequence: CDR1 PRHDT, CDR2 FYEKMQ (reference sequence). CDR3 sequence (DNA): TGTGCCAGCAGCTTAGGGGACAGGGGGCCCTCGGAGCAGTACTTC. It encodes CASSLGDRGPSEQYF.

This clone was seen at least ten times. The chain is built from TRBV28 and TRBJ1-1; 12 bases are a match to TRBD1. The V gene's germline CDR1 is MDHEN and CDR2 SYDVKM. J lost 4 bases, V lost 1 base, and 10 bases had no gene match. This CDR3 has 18 residues. The CDR3 loop is CASSLYLGQGAVSTEAFF. CDR3 coding DNA: TGTGCCAGCAGTTTATATTTGGGACAGGGGGCGGTGAGCACTGAAGCTTTCTTT.

The genes are TRBV19 and TRBJ1-2; 7 positions agree with TRBD1. Trimming removed 5 bases from V and 5 bases from J; junction bases left unmatched: 5. The CDR3 runs to 13 residues. The V gene's germline CDR1 is LNHDA and CDR2 SQIVND (reference sequence). CDR3: CASSGQVPYGYTF. The CDR3 region has the DNA TGTGCCAGTAGTGGACAGGTCCCTTATGGCTACACCTTC.

The chain uses TRBV10-3 and TRBJ1-1, with D perhaps TRBD1 (5 bases). The CDR3 extends over 14 amino acids. Trimming pared 1 base from V and 1 base from J, leaving 7 bases between. Germline V gene data show CDR1 as ENHRY and CDR2 as SYGVKD. CDR3: CAISEWGKNTEAFF. The CDR3 coding sequence is TGTGCCATCAGTGAGTGGGGGAAGAACACTGAAGCTTTCTTT.

The chain links TRBV6-6 to TRBJ1-1; tentatively, D is TRBD1 (5 bases). The V end lost 6 bases, the J end lost 1 base, and 9 bases lay between the germline ends. This CDR3 region has 13 residues. Germline assignment: CDR1 MNHNY and CDR2 SVGAGI (reference sequence). The DNA of the CDR3 is TGTGCCAGCAGGGACACTGCGAACACTGAAGCTTTCTTT. This gives the protein CASRDTANTEAFF.

The chain recombines TRBV7-2 with TRBJ2-3, with D maybe TRBD2 (6 bases). Germline V gives CDR1 SGHTA, CDR2 FQGNSA. This CDR3 has 15 amino acids. V was pared by 5 bases and J by 4 bases, with 16 bases between. The CDR3 region has the DNA TGTGCCAGCAGCCTAAACGGAGGGGTGGCAGATACGCAGTATTTT. It yields the protein CASSLNGGVADTQYF.

The rearrangement uses TRBV5-1 and TRBJ1-2; no reliable D call. CDR1 SGHRS and CDR2 YFSETQ come from the germline V gene. The length of the CDR3 is 13 residues. The V gene lost 0 bases and the J gene lost 3 bases, with 6 bases spanning the gap. The CDR3 DNA reads TGCGCCAGCAGCTTGGTTGGGGACTATGGCTACACCTTC. It translates to CASSLVGDYGYTF.

V and J are TRBV12-3 or TRBV12-4 and TRBJ1-2; D not certain. Trimming stripped 5 bases from V and 4 bases from J, with 8 bases between. This CDR3 has 12 amino acids. CDR3 residues: CASSRSSYGYTF. The CDR3 DNA is TGTGCCAGCAGTCGCTCAAGCTATGGCTACACCTTC.

The chain combines TRBV5-1 with TRBJ2-5, with D uncertain. The germline V and J ends were trimmed by 0 bases and 5 bases, with 11 bases remaining between them. The CDR3 spans 14 residues. In germline, CDR1 is SGHRS, CDR2 YFSETQ. The CDR3 DNA is TGCGCCAGCAGCTTGGTCCCCCGGGTTGAGACCCAGTACTTC. Its protein is CASSLVPRVETQYF.